The 23 T cell receptor beta chains below were found in one sample sequenced in a study of CD8 T cells in Susac syndrome. RNA was extracted with the RNeasy kit, and a quantity of about 0.45 to 1 ug was reverse transcribed using random hexamers. One entry per CDR3 protein results from TCRdb running MiXCR on the immunoSEQ multiplex PCR reads. The sample consists of about 430,000 distinct CDR3 sequences, more than 70% of them appearing once. Input material: CD8+ T cells from PBMCs. The receptors here all came from a human donor with multiple sclerosis.

The rearrangement joins TRBV5-1 to TRBJ1-1, with 7 bases identical to TRBD1. The CDR3 extends over 14 amino acids. J was trimmed by 4 bases and V by 3 bases; bases with no gene match: 6. Per germline, CDR1 SGHRS and CDR2 YFSETQ. Here the CDR3 DNA reads TGCGCCAGCAGCTCATCGACAGGGATCACTGAAGCTTTCTTT. It is translated as CASSSSTGITEAFF. Full variable domain (missing parts from reference TRBV5-1 and TRBJ1-1): KAGVTQTPRYLIKTRGQQVTLSCSPISGHRSVSWYQQTPGQGLQFLFEYFSETQRNKGNFPGRFSGRQFSNSRSEMNVSTLELGDSALYLCASSSSTGITEAFFGQGTRLTVV.

This clonotype is a singleton in its sample. The chain is built from TRBV7-9 and TRBJ2-1, with TRBD2 as a possible D gene (5 bases). This CDR3 is 15 amino acids long. Germline CDR1 and CDR2: SEHNR and FQNEAQ (reference sequence). Trimming stripped 3 bases from V and 8 bases from J, with 17 bases between. The CDR3, as DNA: TGTGCCAGCAGCTTTCTTCATGCTAGCTCCGATGAGCAGTTCTTC. Encoded protein: CASSFLHASSDEQFF.

This chain joins TRBV2 and TRBJ1-1, with D perhaps TRBD1 (5 bases). CDR3 length: 14 residues. Looked up from germline, CDR1 is SNHLY and CDR2 is FYNNEI. V lost 4 bases, J lost 6 bases, and 15 bases lay in between. CDR3 DNA: TGTGCCAGCAGTGTGCGTGGGGGGGTTGCTGAAGCTTTCTTT. It yields the protein CASSVRGGVAEAFF.

This clonotype was seen only once. The chain recombines TRBV7-9 with TRBJ1-2; 7 nucleotides align to TRBD1. The CDR3 spans 12 residues. V lost 7 bases and J lost 8; bases outside the gene matches: 7. CDR1 is SEHNR, CDR2 FQNEAQ, per germline (reference sequence). CDR3 in amino acids: CASTTGVEGYTF. CDR3 coding DNA: TGTGCCAGCACCACAGGGGTAGAGGGCTACACCTTC.

The chain carries TRBV20-1 and TRBJ2-1; 12 bases match TRBD2. The CDR3 has 16 residues. Trimming took 2 bases from V and 8 from J; bases not matched to a gene: 10. CDR1 is DFQATT and CDR2 is SNEGSKA in the germline V gene (reference sequence). CDR3 amino acids: CSARSELAGGPDEQFF. The CDR3 DNA is TGCAGTGCTAGATCCGAGCTAGCGGGAGGGCCAGATGAGCAGTTCTTC.

The chain is built from TRBV5-5 and TRBJ2-2, with unresolved D. V lost 0 bases to trimming and J lost 3 bases, with 12 bases between them. The CDR3 has 16 amino acids. Germline V gives CDR1 SGHKS, CDR2 YYEKEE (reference sequence). CDR3 DNA: TGTGCCAGCAGCTTGGGTGAAGAGCTAGACACCGGGGAGCTGTTTTTT. Protein: CASSLGEELDTGELFF.

The V call is TRBV24-1, the J call TRBJ2-2; 8 positions agree with TRBD1. The length of the CDR3 is 15 residues. V shed 10 bases, J shed 4 bases, and the junction held 10 bases outside the gene matches. Germline V CDR1 and CDR2: KGHDR, SFDVKD. As DNA, the CDR3 is TGTGCCACGTCTCTTGCAGGGGGCGTCACCGGGGAGCTGTTTTTT. As protein: CATSLAGGVTGELFF.

The chain uses TRBV4-1 and TRBJ2-1, with D hard to call. The V gene lost 4 bases and the J gene lost 4 bases, with 14 bases spanning the gap. Germline loops: CDR1 MGHRA, CDR2 YSYEKL. The CDR3 covers 15 residues. In nucleotides, the CDR3 is TGCGCCAGCAGCCCGAACTTGGCTGGGTACAATGAGCAGTTCTTC. It translates to CASSPNLAGYNEQFF.

The chain is built from TRBV5-1 and TRBJ2-3; D gene ambiguous. The CDR3 extends over 12 amino acids. Germline V gives CDR1 SGHRS, CDR2 YFSETQ. The ends were cut back, 5 bases at V and 3 bases at J, with 7 bases in the middle. CDR3 DNA: TGCGCCAGCAGAACAGAGACAGATACGCAGTATTTT. Protein: CASRTETDTQYF.

The chain recombines TRBV13 with TRBJ1-3; perhaps TRBD1 as D (5 bases). V lost 9 bases to trimming and J lost 1 base, with 13 bases between them. The CDR3 totals 14 residues. Germline CDR1 reads PRHDT; CDR2 reads FYEKMQ (reference sequence). CDR3 bases: TGTGCCAGTAGCCCTCGGGGGTCTGGAAACACCATATATTTT. Protein product: CASSPRGSGNTIYF.

The rearrangement uses TRBV4-1 and TRBJ1-2; D uncertain. V gave up 4 bases and J gave up 6 bases, with 15 bases separating them. There are 14 residues in the CDR3. The germline V gene encodes CDR1 MGHRA and CDR2 YSYEKL. CDR3 sequence (DNA): TGCGCCAGCAGCCGCGATGACGGCGGGGATGGCTACACCTTC. Residues: CASSRDDGGDGYTF.

The V gene is TRBV3-1, the J gene TRBJ2-3; D unresolved. The V gene's germline CDR1 is LGHDT and CDR2 YNNKEL (reference sequence). With 0 bases removed from V and 2 bases from J, the gap between germline ends came to 9 bases. The CDR3 runs to 15 residues. The CDR3 sequence: CASSQDPRDTDTQYF. CDR3 sequence (DNA): TGTGCCAGCAGCCAAGATCCTAGAGACACAGATACGCAGTATTTT.

The V gene is TRBV30, the J gene TRBJ2-3; either TRBD1 or TRBD2 may supply D (5 bases each). CDR1 is GTSNPN, CDR2 SVGIG, per germline (reference sequence). Trimming pared 0 bases from V and 6 bases from J, leaving 16 bases between. This CDR3 comprises 15 residues. CDR3 DNA sequence: TGTGCCTGGAGTGTATTTTGGGGGTACGGGGATACGCAGTATTTT. Translation gives CAWSVFWGYGDTQYF. The full variable domain, with the rest looked up from reference TRBV30 and TRBJ2-3, is SQTIHQWPATLVQPVGSPLSLECTVEGTSNPNLYWYRQAAGRGLQLLFYSVGIGQISSEVPQNLSASRPQDRQFILSSKKLLLSDSGFYLCAWSVFWGYGDTQYFGPGTRLTVL.

The chain combines TRBV5-1 with TRBJ1-1; tentative D call: TRBD1 (6 bases). CDR1 and CDR2 from the germline V gene are SGHRS and YFSETQ. V lost 8 bases and J 6 bases, leaving 14 bases between the germline ends. This CDR3 spans 12 amino acids. CDR3 DNA: TGCGCCAGTACAGGGCAAACATCTGAAGCTTTCTTT. This encodes CASTGQTSEAFF.

This chain connects TRBV7-8 to TRBJ1-1, with D possibly being TRBD1 (5 bases). Germline lookup yields CDR1 SGHVS and CDR2 FQNEAQ. The CDR3 runs 16 residues. Trimming took off 5 bases at V and 2 bases at J, with 18 bases between the two ends. In nucleotides, the CDR3 is TGTGCCAGCAGCCACCCAACGGGAAGGGGCAACACTGAAGCTTTCTTT. Protein sequence: CASSHPTGRGNTEAFF.

The V call is TRBV27, the J call TRBJ2-7; 9 bases fit TRBD1. The V segment lost 6 bases and the J segment 3 bases; nucleotides outside the gene matches: 6. The CDR3 extends over 14 amino acids. Germline CDR1 is MNHEY and CDR2 is SMNVEV (reference sequence). This chain's CDR3 is CASRAGTGSYEQYF. CDR3 DNA: TGTGCCAGCAGGGCCGGGACAGGGAGCTACGAGCAGTACTTC.

The table lists this clonotype with a few counts. The V gene is TRBV27, the J gene TRBJ2-3; D not resolved. Per the germline V gene, CDR1 is MNHEY and CDR2 is SMNVEV (reference sequence). This CDR3 spans 12 amino acids. Trimming stripped 2 bases from V and 6 bases from J, with 6 bases between. The CDR3 reads CASSLTGDTQYF. The CDR3 DNA sequence: TGTGCCAGCAGTTTAACCGGGGATACGCAGTATTTT.

V and J are TRBV18 and TRBJ2-7, with 7 bases lining up with TRBD2. The CDR3 has 14 amino acids. V lost 0 bases, J lost 5 bases, and 4 bases stayed unmatched. The germline gives CDR1 KGHSH, CDR2 LQKENI. The CDR3 sequence is CASSPPGGYDEQYF. For the CDR3, the DNA is TGTGCCAGCTCACCACCGGGAGGGTACGACGAGCAGTACTTC. The whole variable domain, remainder taken from reference TRBV18 and TRBJ2-7, is NAGVMQNPRHLVRRRGQEARLRCSPMKGHSHVYWYRQLPEEGLKFMVYLQKENIIDESGMPKERFSAEFPKEGPSILRIQQVVRGDSAAYFCASSPPGGYDEQYFGPGTRLTVT.

The rearrangement links TRBV5-6 to TRBJ1-1, with 7 bases identical to TRBD1. CDR3 length equals 15 residues. Losses at the gene ends were 4 bases for V and 1 base for J; bases not matched to a gene: 7. Germline CDR1 reads SGHDT; CDR2 reads YYEEEE. The CDR3: CASSGTVESNTEAFF. The CDR3 DNA is TGTGCCAGCAGCGGGACAGTGGAGTCGAACACTGAAGCTTTCTTT. Combining the CDR3 with reference TRBV5-6 and TRBJ1-1 gives the whole variable domain DAGVTQSPTHLIKTRGQQVTLRCSPKSGHDTVSWYQQALGQGPQFIFQYYEEEERQRGNFPDRFSGHQFPNYSSELNVNALLLGDSALYLCASSGTVESNTEAFFGQGTRLTVV.

The V call is TRBV28, the J call TRBJ1-4; D ambiguous. Trimming left V 2 bases short and J 7 bases short, with 17 bases between. The CDR3 spans 16 residues. Germline V gene lookup returns CDR1 MDHEN and CDR2 SYDVKM. This chain's CDR3 is CASSLASGRGFEKLFF. The DNA of the CDR3 is TGTGCCAGCAGTTTAGCCTCCGGGCGCGGGTTTGAAAAACTGTTTTTT.

V gene TRBV27 combines with J gene TRBJ2-3; 9 nucleotides line up with TRBD1. This CDR3 comprises 16 residues. The germline V gene has CDR1 MNHEY and CDR2 SMNVEV (reference sequence). V gave up 2 bases and J gave up 4 bases; unmatched junction bases: 7. The CDR3 is CASSLTGTGTADTQYF. The DNA of the CDR3 is TGTGCCAGCAGTTTAACCGGGACAGGGACGGCAGATACGCAGTATTTT.

About this clonotype: Since the CDR3 does not end with the conserved phenylalanine or tryptophan, this likely comes from a read error. The chain carries TRBV6-6 and TRBJ2-3; D is perhaps TRBD1 (6 bases). The V gene's germline CDR1 is MNHNY and CDR2 SVGAGI (reference sequence). V was clipped by 6 bases and J by 6 bases, with 19 bases between them. This CDR3 spans 15 amino acids. CDR3 DNA sequence: TGTGCCAGCAGCCCAAGACAGGCTAGCAGCGATACGCAGTATCTT. Translation: CASSPRQASSDTQYL.

This chain links TRBV7-9 with TRBJ1-2, with D hard to call. Trimming left V 5 bases short and J 14 bases short, with 15 bases between. The CDR3 runs to 11 residues. The germline CDR1 and CDR2 sequences are SEHNR and FQNEAQ (reference sequence). The DNA for the CDR3 is TGTGCCAGCAGCCTCGACGGCCTCTTGACCTTC. It specifies CASSLDGLLTF.